One sample yielded the 9 T cell receptor beta chains listed below, sequenced in a study of T cell responses to AZD1222 COVID-19 vaccine. Measured with immunoSEQ multiplex PCR; TCRdb has only the in-frame clones, and not every one. The sample holds about 160,000 clones, 90% to 95% seen once. This sample comprised peripheral blood, obtained on day 0 of AZD1222 vaccination. Every receptor here comes from an adult in good health.

The chain couples TRBV19 to TRBJ2-7; D is undetermined. V dropped 5 bases and J dropped 2 bases, with 19 bases sitting between them. The CDR3 is 16 residues long. The germline V gene encodes CDR1 LNHDA and CDR2 SQIVND (reference sequence). CDR3 loop: CASSPLWTTPPYEQYF. DNA for the CDR3: TGTGCCAGTAGTCCTCTCTGGACCACCCCGCCCTACGAGCAGTACTTC.

The rearrangement joins TRBV7-9 to TRBJ2-2; D is possibly TRBD1 (5 bases). CDR1 and CDR2 (germline): SEHNR, FQNEAQ (reference sequence). CDR3 length equals 11 residues. V was cut by 5 bases and J by 14 bases, with 12 bases left in between. CDR3 DNA sequence: TGTGCCAGCAGCCCAATGGACAAACTGTTTTTT. It translates to CASSPMDKLFF.

The chain links TRBV19 to TRBJ2-1, with 9 bases that match TRBD1. V dropped 1 base and J dropped 7; count of bases not matched to a gene: 8. This CDR3 has 16 amino acids. CDR1 is LNHDA, CDR2 SQIVND, per germline (reference sequence). CDR3 DNA: TGTGCCAGTAGTATAGTAGGCCTGACAGGGGGGAATGAGCAGTTCTTC. This translates into CASSIVGLTGGNEQFF.

V gene TRBV6-5 combines with J gene TRBJ2-1; 9 bases align to TRBD2. With 6 bases clipped from V and 8 bases from J, the junction kept 5 bases outside the gene matches. Looked up from germline, CDR1 is MNHEY and CDR2 is SVGAGI. This CDR3 has 13 amino acids. As DNA, the CDR3 is TGTGCCAGCAGCGGGACTAGCTTTCATGAGCAGTTCTTC. Protein: CASSGTSFHEQFF.

This rearrangement joins TRBV12-3 or TRBV12-4 to TRBJ2-5; TRBD1 aligns across 8 bases. This CDR3 has 13 amino acids. V was clipped by 4 bases and J by 5 bases; unmatched bases: 3. CDR3 nucleotides: TGTGCCAGCAGTTCAGGGGGCCGGGAGACCCAGTACTTC. Amino acids: CASSSGGRETQYF.

This sequence joins TRBV7-3 and TRBJ2-2; TRBD1 might be the D (6 bases). V lost 5 bases, J lost 6 bases, and 16 bases lay in between. This CDR3 is 15 amino acids long. Germline V gives CDR1 SGHTA, CDR2 FQGTGA. The CDR3 here is CASSPTLGGSGELFF. The CDR3 DNA is TGTGCCAGCAGCCCGACACTAGGGGGATCCGGGGAGCTGTTTTTT.

The CDR3 protein is CSASRPGSRYF. CDR3 sequence (DNA): TGCAGTGCTAGTCGACCGGGCAGCAGGTACTTC. V gene TRBV20-1 combines with J gene TRBJ2-7; D gene ambiguous. Germline CDR1 reads DFQATT; CDR2 reads SNEGSKA (reference sequence). CDR3 length equals 11 residues. V was clipped by 3 bases and J by 12 bases, with 15 bases between them.

The genes are TRBV2 and TRBJ1-1; no definite D call. Germline CDR1 and CDR2: SNHLY and FYNNEI. This CDR3 region has 13 residues. With 10 bases removed from V and 5 bases from J, the gap between germline ends came to 17 bases. CDR3 nucleotide sequence: TGTGCCACCCAGGTCCTGATTGGGACTGAAGCTTTCTTT. Encoded protein: CATQVLIGTEAFF.

V gene TRBV6-5 combines with J gene TRBJ1-4, with D perhaps matching TRBD1 (5 bases). Germline CDR1 and CDR2: MNHEY and SVGAGI. The V and J ends lost 6 bases and 0 bases respectively, with 11 bases between them. This CDR3 contains 15 residues. DNA for the CDR3: TGTGCCAGCAGGCAGGGCTTAGCAACTAATGAAAAACTGTTTTTT. Amino acids: CASRQGLATNEKLFF.